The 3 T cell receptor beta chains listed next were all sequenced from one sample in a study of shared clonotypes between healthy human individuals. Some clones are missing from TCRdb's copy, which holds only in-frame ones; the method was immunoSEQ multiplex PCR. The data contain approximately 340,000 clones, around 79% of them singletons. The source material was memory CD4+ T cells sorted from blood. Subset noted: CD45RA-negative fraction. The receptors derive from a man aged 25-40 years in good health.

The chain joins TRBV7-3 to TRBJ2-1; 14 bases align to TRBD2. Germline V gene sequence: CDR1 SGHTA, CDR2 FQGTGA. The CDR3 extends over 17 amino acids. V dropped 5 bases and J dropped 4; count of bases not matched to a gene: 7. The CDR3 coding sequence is TGTGCCAGCAGCCCTCATAGGACTAGCGGGAGGTACAATGAGCAGTTCTTC. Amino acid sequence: CASSPHRTSGRYNEQFF.

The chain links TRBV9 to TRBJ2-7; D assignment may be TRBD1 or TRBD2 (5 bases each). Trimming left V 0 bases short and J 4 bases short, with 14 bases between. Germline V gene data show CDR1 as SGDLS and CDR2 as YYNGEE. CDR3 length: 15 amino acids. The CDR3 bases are TGTGCCAGCAGCGTAGCCGGGGCAGGGCAATACGAGCAGTACTTC. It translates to CASSVAGAGQYEQYF.

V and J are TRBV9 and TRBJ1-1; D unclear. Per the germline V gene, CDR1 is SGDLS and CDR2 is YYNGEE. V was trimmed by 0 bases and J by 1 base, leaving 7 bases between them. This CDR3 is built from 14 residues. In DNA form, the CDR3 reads TGTGCCAGCAGCGTAGCTCAGGAGAACACTGAAGCTTTCTTT. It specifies CASSVAQENTEAFF.